This is a list of T cell receptor beta chains from one sample in a study of blood T cell repertoires in COVID-19. Libraries were prepared by immunoSEQ multiplex PCR; TCRdb keeps only in-frame clonotypes and omits some of them. The profile shows about 98,000 clones, roughly 82% of them singletons. The sample consisted of peripheral blood. These receptors originate from a man between 65 and 79 years old with active or convalescent COVID-19. Both conserved end residues are part of each CDR3. Fields, in order: V gene, J gene, CDR3 length, D gene, clone size, CDR3 protein, CDR3 DNA. D genes are given only for firm matches. Some rows have no size entry. The others give once, few or many, or a class for an expanded clone.

>TRBV10-2|TRBJ2-7|14|TRBD2|-
CATLAGGGFYEQYF
TGCGCCACCCTAGCGGGTGGAGGATTTTACGAGCAGTACTTC
>TRBV5-5|TRBJ1-1|15|TRBD1|-
CASSSQGIASTEAFF
TGTGCCAGCAGCTCACAGGGGATAGCGAGTACTGAAGCTTTCTTT
>TRBV29-1|TRBJ2-5|11|-|-
CSVRVVSTQYF
TGCAGCGTTCGGGTCGTTTCGACCCAGTACTTC
>TRBV5-1|TRBJ1-2|15|TRBD1|-
CASSLAGDRTNGYTF
TGCGCCAGCAGCTTGGCCGGGGACAGGACGAATGGCTACACCTTC
>TRBV7-3|TRBJ2-1|15|TRBD2|-
CASSLSGGGIYEQFF
TGTGCCAGCAGCTTATCGGGCGGGGGGATCTATGAGCAGTTCTTC
>TRBV19|TRBJ1-5|13|-|-
CASSISRGQPQHF
TGTGCCAGTAGTATCAGCAGGGGCCAGCCCCAGCATTTT
>TRBV27|TRBJ2-7|18|TRBD2|-
CASSTLPGTTRLHYEQYF
TGTGCCAGCAGTACGCTACCCGGGACTACCAGGTTGCACTACGAGCAGTACTTC
>TRBV15|TRBJ2-4|17|TRBD1|few
CATSYYTGGLAKNIQYF
TGTGCCACCAGCTACTATACAGGGGGTCTAGCCAAAAACATTCAGTACTTC
>TRBV18|TRBJ2-3|14|-|-
CASSDSASTDTQYF
TGTGCCAGCTCTGACTCAGCTAGCACAGATACGCAGTATTTT
>TRBV5-4|TRBJ2-5|18|-|-
CASSLAGVGSVNQETQYF
TGTGCCAGCAGCTTGGCAGGAGTGGGGAGTGTTAACCAAGAGACCCAGTACTTC
>TRBV27|TRBJ1-6|17|-|few
CASSLYSPGIYNSPLHF
TGTGCCAGCAGTTTATACAGCCCAGGCATCTATAATTCACCCCTCCACTTT
>TRBV10-3|TRBJ1-1|15|-|-
CAISESGGMNTEAFF
TGTGCCATCAGTGAGTCGGGCGGGATGAACACTGAAGCTTTCTTT
>TRBV6-5|TRBJ1-1|12|-|-
CASGKGVTEAFF
TGTGCCAGCGGAAAGGGGGTCACTGAAGCTTTCTTT
>TRBV7-9|TRBJ2-3|15|TRBD2|-
CASSSQGLPTDTQYF
TGTGCCAGCAGCTCCCAGGGACTACCCACAGATACGCAGTATTTT
>TRBV5-3|TRBJ1-6|13|-|-
CARTQGTNSPLHF
TGTGCCAGAACCCAGGGTACCAATTCACCCCTCCACTTT
>TRBV12-3/TRBV12-4|TRBJ2-6|13|-|-
CASSPTLLVVLTF
TGTGCCAGCAGTCCCACACTACTCGTCGTCCTGACTTTC
>TRBV5-1|TRBJ2-2|13|-|-
CASGPENTGELFF
TGCGCCAGCGGCCCTGAGAACACCGGGGAGCTGTTTTTT